Presented here are 4 T cell receptor beta chains from one specimen sequenced in a study of T cell responses to AZD1222 COVID-19 vaccine. This table comes from immunoSEQ multiplex PCR, and its TCRdb copy is limited to in-frame clones, with some not included. The sample yields about 100,000 clones, approximately 87% seen once. The specimen was peripheral blood, collected on day 0 of MenACWY control vaccination. All receptors derive from an adult in good health.

The chain uses TRBV5-1 and TRBJ2-5, with 8 bases lining up with TRBD2. Germline assignment: CDR1 SGHRS and CDR2 YFSETQ. V lost 4 bases, J lost 5 bases, and 7 bases stayed unmatched. CDR3 length: 14 amino acids. CDR3 coding DNA: TGCGCCAGCAGCCCGGCGGGGGGCCGGGAGACCCAGTACTTC. Its translation is CASSPAGGRETQYF.

This chain joins TRBV7-2 and TRBJ2-1; the D is unclear. CDR3 size: 14 residues. With 1 base removed from V and 6 bases from J, the gap between germline ends came to 10 bases. Germline V gene lookup returns CDR1 SGHTA and CDR2 FQGNSA. This CDR3 is CASSLVGGVNEQFF. DNA of the CDR3: TGTGCCAGCAGCTTAGTCGGCGGAGTCAATGAGCAGTTCTTC.

Judged by abundance, this clone is medium-sized. The chain has TRBV7-9 and TRBJ1-1, with D perhaps matching TRBD1 (5 bases). V was cut by 8 bases and J by 1 base, with 14 bases left in between. CDR1 and CDR2 (germline): SEHNR, FQNEAQ (reference sequence). The CDR3 extends over 14 amino acids. Written as DNA, the CDR3 is TGTGCCAGCGGAAGGATACAGGCGAACACTGAAGCTTTCTTT. Translation gives CASGRIQANTEAFF. Full variable domain (missing parts from reference TRBV7-9 and TRBJ1-1): DTGVSQNPRHKITKRGQNVTFRCDPISEHNRLYWYRQTLGQGPEFLTYFQNEAQLEKSRLLSDRFSAERPKGSFSTLEIQRTEQGDSAMYLCASGRIQANTEAFFGQGTRLTVV.

J is TRBJ2-5 and V is TRBV5-1, with 7 bases matching TRBD2. Per germline, CDR1 SGHRS and CDR2 YFSETQ. The CDR3 is 16 amino acids. V shed 5 bases, J shed 4 bases, and the junction held 14 bases outside the gene matches. CDR3 coding DNA: TGCGCCAGCAGGCTTGGCCGGCCCTCGGGGGGAGAGACCCAGTACTTC. This codes for CASRLGRPSGGETQYF.